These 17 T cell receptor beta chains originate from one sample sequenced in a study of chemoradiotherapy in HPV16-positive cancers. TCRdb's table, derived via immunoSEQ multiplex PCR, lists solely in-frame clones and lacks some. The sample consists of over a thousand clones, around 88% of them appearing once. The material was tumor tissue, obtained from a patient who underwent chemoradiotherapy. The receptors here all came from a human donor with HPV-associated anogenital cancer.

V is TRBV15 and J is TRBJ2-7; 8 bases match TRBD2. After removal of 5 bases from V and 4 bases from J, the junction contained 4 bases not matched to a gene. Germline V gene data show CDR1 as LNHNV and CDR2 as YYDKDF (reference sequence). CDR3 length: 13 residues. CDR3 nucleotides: TGTGCCACCAGCCCCGGGACTAGTTACGAGCAGTACTTC. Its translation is CATSPGTSYEQYF.

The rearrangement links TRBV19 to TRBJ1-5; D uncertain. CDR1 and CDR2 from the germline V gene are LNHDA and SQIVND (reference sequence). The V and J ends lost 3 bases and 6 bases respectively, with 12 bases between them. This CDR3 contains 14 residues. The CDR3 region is CASSMGDRGQPQHF. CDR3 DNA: TGTGCCAGTAGTATGGGTGACCGCGGTCAGCCCCAGCATTTT.

In DNA, the CDR3 is TGTGCCAGCAGCTTAGGGGAGGGGACAGAAGAAAACATTCAGTACTTC. Amino acid sequence: CASSLGEGTEENIQYF. The rearrangement links TRBV7-9 to TRBJ2-4, with D perhaps given as TRBD1 or TRBD2 (7 bases each). Germline-derived CDR1 and CDR2 are SEHNR and FQNEAQ (reference sequence). The CDR3 loop spans 16 amino acids. V dropped 1 base and J dropped 5 bases, with 15 bases sitting between them.

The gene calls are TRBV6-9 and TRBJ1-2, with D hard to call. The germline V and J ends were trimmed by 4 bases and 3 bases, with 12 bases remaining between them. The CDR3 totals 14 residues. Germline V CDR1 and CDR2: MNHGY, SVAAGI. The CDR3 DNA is TGTGCCAGCAGTTCTGAAGGTTTTGACTATGGCTACACCTTC. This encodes CASSSEGFDYGYTF.

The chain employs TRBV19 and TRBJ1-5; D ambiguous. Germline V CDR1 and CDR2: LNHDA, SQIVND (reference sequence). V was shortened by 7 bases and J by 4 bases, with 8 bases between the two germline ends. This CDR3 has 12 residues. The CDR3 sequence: CASKVLNQPQHF. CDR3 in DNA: TGTGCCAGTAAGGTCCTAAATCAGCCCCAGCATTTT.

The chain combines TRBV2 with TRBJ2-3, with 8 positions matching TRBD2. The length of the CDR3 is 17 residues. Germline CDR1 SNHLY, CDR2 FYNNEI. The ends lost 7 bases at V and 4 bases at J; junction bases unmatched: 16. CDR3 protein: CASIGGTGGPVADTQYF. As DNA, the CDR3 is TGTGCCAGCATAGGTGGAACGGGGGGGCCGGTCGCAGATACGCAGTATTTT.

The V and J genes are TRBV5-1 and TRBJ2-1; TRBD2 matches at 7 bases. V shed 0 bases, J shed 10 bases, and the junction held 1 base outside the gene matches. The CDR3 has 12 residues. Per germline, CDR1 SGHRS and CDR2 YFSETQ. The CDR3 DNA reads TGCGCCAGCAGCTTGGCGGGACTAGAGCAGTTCTTC. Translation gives CASSLAGLEQFF.

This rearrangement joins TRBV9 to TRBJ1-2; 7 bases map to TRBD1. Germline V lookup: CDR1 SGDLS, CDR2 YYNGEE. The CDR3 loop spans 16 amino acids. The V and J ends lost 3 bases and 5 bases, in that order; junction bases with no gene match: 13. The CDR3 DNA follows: TGTGCCAGCAGCGCCCCCGGGACAGACTTGTCATATGGCTACACCTTC. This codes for CASSAPGTDLSYGYTF.

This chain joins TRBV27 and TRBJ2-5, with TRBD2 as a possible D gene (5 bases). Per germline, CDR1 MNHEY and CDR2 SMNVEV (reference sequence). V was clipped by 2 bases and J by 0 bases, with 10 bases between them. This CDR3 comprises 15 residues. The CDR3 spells CASSLLADNQETQYF. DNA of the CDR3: TGTGCCAGCAGTTTACTAGCTGACAACCAAGAGACCCAGTACTTC.

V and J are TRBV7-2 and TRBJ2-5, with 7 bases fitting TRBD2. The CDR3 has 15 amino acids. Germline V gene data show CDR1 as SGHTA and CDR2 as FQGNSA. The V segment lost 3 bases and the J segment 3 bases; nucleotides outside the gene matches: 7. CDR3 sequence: CASSFQEGREETQYF. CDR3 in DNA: TGTGCCAGCAGCTTCCAGGAGGGGAGGGAAGAGACCCAGTACTTC. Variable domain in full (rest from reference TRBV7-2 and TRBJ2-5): GAGVSQSPSNKVTEKGKDVELRCDPISGHTALYWYRQSLGQGLEFLIYFQGNSAPDKSGLPSDRFSAERTGGSVSTLTIQRTQQEDSAVYLCASSFQEGREETQYFGPGTRLLVL.

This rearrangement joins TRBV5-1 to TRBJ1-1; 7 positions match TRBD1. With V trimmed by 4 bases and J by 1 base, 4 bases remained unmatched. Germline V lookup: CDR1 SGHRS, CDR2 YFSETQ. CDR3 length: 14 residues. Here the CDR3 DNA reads TGCGCCAGCAGCCAGGACAGGTGGAACACTGAAGCTTTCTTT. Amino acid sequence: CASSQDRWNTEAFF.

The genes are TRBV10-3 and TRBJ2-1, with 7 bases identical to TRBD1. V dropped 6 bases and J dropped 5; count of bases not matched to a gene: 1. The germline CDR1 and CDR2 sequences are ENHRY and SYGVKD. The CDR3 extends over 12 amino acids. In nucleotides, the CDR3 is TGTGCCATCAGCGGACAGGACAATGAGCAGTTCTTC. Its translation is CAISGQDNEQFF.

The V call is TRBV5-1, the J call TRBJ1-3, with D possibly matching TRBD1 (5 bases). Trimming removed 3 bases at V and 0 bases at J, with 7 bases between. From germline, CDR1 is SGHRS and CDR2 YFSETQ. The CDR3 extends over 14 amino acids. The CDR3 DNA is TGCGCCAGCAGCTCAGGGATCTCTGGAAACACCATATATTTT. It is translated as CASSSGISGNTIYF.

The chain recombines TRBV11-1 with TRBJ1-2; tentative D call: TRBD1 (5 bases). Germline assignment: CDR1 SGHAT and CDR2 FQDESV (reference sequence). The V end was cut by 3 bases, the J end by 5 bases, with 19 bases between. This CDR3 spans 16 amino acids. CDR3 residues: CASSFRTLTGPYGYTF. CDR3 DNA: TGTGCCAGCAGCTTTCGAACATTGACGGGACCGTATGGCTACACCTTC. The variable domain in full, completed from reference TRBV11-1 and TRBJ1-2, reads EAEVAQSPRYKITEKSQAVAFWCDPISGHATLYWYRQILGQGPELLVQFQDESVVDDSQLPKDRFSAERLKGVDSTLKIQPAELGDSAMYLCASSFRTLTGPYGYTFGSGTRLTVV.

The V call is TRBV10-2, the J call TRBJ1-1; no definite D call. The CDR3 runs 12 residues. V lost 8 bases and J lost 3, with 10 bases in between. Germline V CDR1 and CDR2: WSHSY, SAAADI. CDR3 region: CASGKIDTEAFF. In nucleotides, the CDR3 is TGCGCCAGCGGGAAGATCGACACTGAAGCTTTCTTT.

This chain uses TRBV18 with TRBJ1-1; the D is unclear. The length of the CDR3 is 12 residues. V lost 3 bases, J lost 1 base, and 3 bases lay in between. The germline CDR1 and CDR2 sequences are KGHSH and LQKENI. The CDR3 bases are TGTGCCAGCTCACCGGGGAACACTGAAGCTTTCTTT. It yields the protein CASSPGNTEAFF.

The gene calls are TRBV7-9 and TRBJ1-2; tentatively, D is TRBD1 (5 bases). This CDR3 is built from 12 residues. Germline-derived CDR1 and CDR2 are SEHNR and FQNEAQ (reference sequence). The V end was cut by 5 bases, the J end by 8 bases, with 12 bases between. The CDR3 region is CASSETERGYTF. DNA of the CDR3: TGTGCCAGCAGCGAGACAGAGAGAGGCTACACCTTC.